This TCR beta chain originates from a study of blood T cell repertoires in COVID-19. Study summary: Italy, Spain and the United States were the sources of the convalescent and acute COVID-19 samples.

Using immunoSEQ multiplex PCR, the repertoire was profiled, and TCRdb retains in-frame clones only, with some absent. This table holds about 150,000 clones, approximately 86% found once. CDR1 and CDR2 (germline): SGHTA, FQGNSA. The CDR3 is made up of 14 amino acids. The junction had 9 bases not matched to a gene; V was cut back by 6 bases and J by 4 bases. Source material: peripheral blood. The sequence was collected from a woman aged 55-70 years with active or convalescent COVID-19. The chain recombines TRBV7-2 with TRBJ2-7, with 7 bases fitting TRBD2. CDR3 residues: CASRQSGAGYEQYF. In nucleotides, the CDR3 is TGTGCCAGCAGACAGAGCGGGGCGGGGTACGAGCAGTACTTC.